Listed below are T cell receptor beta chains from one sample, sequenced in a study of graft-versus-host responses after intestinal transplantation. The table came from immunoSEQ multiplex PCR; TCRdb's copy has only in-frame clones and leaves some out. Seen here are about 82,000 clones, 91% observed once, and the top ten hold over 0.08%. These TCRs' antigens remain unknown. The specimen was unstimulated CD4+ T cells sorted from spleen or lymph node cells, collected before intestinal transplant. All receptors derive from a human donor who received an intestinal transplant. CDR3s include the opening cysteine and the closing phenylalanine or tryptophan. A D gene is named only where the DNA matches it firmly. Size tells how often a clone was seen (once, few, many) or the class of an expanded clone, and some rows leave it out.

size	D	V	J	DNA	CDR3
.	TRBD1	TRBV2	TRBJ1-6	TGTGCCAGCAGTGTGACAGGGGAGGCTTCACCCCTCCACTTT	CASSVTGEASPLHF
.	.	TRBV23-1	TRBJ1-3	TGCGCCAGCAGTCAATCGAAGGGGCGAGAAGGAAACACCATATATTTT	CASSQSKGREGNTIYF
.	.	TRBV19	TRBJ1-1	TGTGCCAGTAGTATTGGTTATGAGGGTCTTACGGGGGACACTGAAGCTTTCTTT	CASSIGYEGLTGDTEAFF
.	TRBD2	TRBV19	TRBJ2-3	TGTGCCAGTACCCCTCGTGGGCTAGCGGGGGCCCAAGATACGCAGTATTTT	CASTPRGLAGAQDTQYF
.	TRBD2	TRBV7-2	TRBJ2-1	TGTGCCAGCAGCTTAGGGGTGGTAGCGGGGGAGGTCAGCAATGAGCAGTTCTTC	CASSLGVVAGEVSNEQFF
.	TRBD1	TRBV18	TRBJ2-3	TGTGCCAGCTCACCAGCAATAAGGACAGGGGGAGGAGCAGATACGCAGTATTTT	CASSPAIRTGGGADTQYF
.	.	TRBV25-1	TRBJ1-2	TGTGCCAGCAGTGAATATCAGACAGCTCCCTATGGCTACACCTTC	CASSEYQTAPYGYTF
.	.	TRBV12-5	TRBJ1-2	TGTGCTAGTGGTTCACAGGGAAATGGCTACACCTTC	CASGSQGNGYTF
.	.	TRBV14	TRBJ1-1	TGTGCCAGCAGCCAAGATCCCCTCGGCGGAGAAGCTTTCTTT	CASSQDPLGGEAFF
.	.	TRBV5-1	TRBJ2-2	TGCGCCAGCAGCTCCCGGACAGGAGGGACTAGAGCCACCGGGGAGCTGTTTTTT	CASSSRTGGTRATGELFF
.	TRBD2	TRBV5-1	TRBJ2-7	TGCGCCAGCAGCGTGGGCGGACTAGCGTCGTACGAGCAGTACTTC	CASSVGGLASYEQYF
.	.	TRBV10-1	TRBJ1-6	TGCGCCAGCAGTAAAGGGGATAATTCACCCCTCCACTTT	CASSKGDNSPLHF
few	.	TRBV6-1	TRBJ2-7	TGTGCCAGCGGGTTCGGGTTACCATCCTACGAGCAGTACTTC	CASGFGLPSYEQYF
.	.	TRBV13	TRBJ2-2	TGTGCCAGCAGCCCGAGAGTAGGGAGAACGAACACCGGGGAGCTGTTTTTT	CASSPRVGRTNTGELFF
.	.	TRBV19	TRBJ2-4	TGTGCCAGTAGTATTAAGGCAGGGCGTCCAAACATTCAGTACTTC	CASSIKAGRPNIQYF
.	.	TRBV9	TRBJ1-2	TGTGCCAGCAGTCGCGAGTATGGCTACACCTTC	CASSREYGYTF
.	TRBD1	TRBV6-5	TRBJ1-5	TGTGCCAGCAGTCTGGACAGGGAACAGCCCCAGCATTTT	CASSLDREQPQHF
.	.	TRBV9	TRBJ1-5	TGTGCCAGCAGCGACGGGTTCAATCAGCCCCAGCATTTT	CASSDGFNQPQHF
.	TRBD1	TRBV10-3	TRBJ1-5	TGTGCCATCAGGGGGACAGGGCTGAATCAGCCCCAGCATTTT	CAIRGTGLNQPQHF
.	.	TRBV4-3	TRBJ1-2	TGCGCCAGCAGCCAAGTTCCTGGGGAGGGTTTGGGTGATGGCTACACCTTC	CASSQVPGEGLGDGYTF
.	TRBD2	TRBV6-6	TRBJ2-7	TGTGCCAGCAGCCGCGGGGTAGCGGGCTGGCACGAGCAGTACTTC	CASSRGVAGWHEQYF
few	.	TRBV6-1	TRBJ2-7	TGTGCCAGCAGTAGAGGCGGCGAGCAGTACTTC	CASSRGGEQYF
once	TRBD1	TRBV19	TRBJ1-5	TGTGCCAGTAGCCCTGGACAGGTTCCCTATGGCAATCAGCCCCAGCATTTT	CASSPGQVPYGNQPQHF
.	.	TRBV18	TRBJ2-7	TGTGCCAGCTCACCGGGGGGAAACGAGCAGTACTTC	CASSPGGNEQYF
.	.	TRBV5-4	TRBJ1-1	TGTGCCAGCAGCTTGGGCAGGAACACTGAAGCTTTCTTT	CASSLGRNTEAFF
.	TRBD2	TRBV11-2	TRBJ2-3	TGTGCCAGCAGCCGAAATAGCGGGGGGGCGCAGTATTTT	CASSRNSGGAQYF
.	.	TRBV7-2	TRBJ1-6	TGTGCCAGCAGCGCCCGGACAGTGTCCTATAATTCACCCCTCCACTTT	CASSARTVSYNSPLHF